This note documents a single T cell receptor beta chain sequence. Germline V lookup: CDR1 SGHRS, CDR2 YFSETQ. The CDR3 sequence is 15 residues long. V lost 2 bases to trimming and J lost 2 bases, with 13 bases between them. The data belong to a study of blood T cell repertoires in COVID-19. TCRdb's copy holds only in-frame clones and misses some; the assay was immunoSEQ multiplex PCR. This table holds around 280,000 clones, around 87% found once. The J gene is TRBJ1-2, the V gene TRBV5-1, with a tentative D call TRBD1 (5 bases). Sequencing input: peripheral blood. The origin of this receptor is a woman in her 50s who had recovered from COVID-19. The CDR3 region is CASSLSQEMNYGYTF. The CDR3 nucleotides read TGCGCCAGCAGCTTATCACAGGAGATGAACTATGGCTACACCTTC. The variable domain in full, completed from reference TRBV5-1 and TRBJ1-2, reads KAGVTQTPRYLIKTRGQQVTLSCSPISGHRSVSWYQQTPGQGLQFLFEYFSETQRNKGNFPGRFSGRQFSNSRSEMNVSTLELGDSALYLCASSLSQEMNYGYTFGSGTRLTVV.